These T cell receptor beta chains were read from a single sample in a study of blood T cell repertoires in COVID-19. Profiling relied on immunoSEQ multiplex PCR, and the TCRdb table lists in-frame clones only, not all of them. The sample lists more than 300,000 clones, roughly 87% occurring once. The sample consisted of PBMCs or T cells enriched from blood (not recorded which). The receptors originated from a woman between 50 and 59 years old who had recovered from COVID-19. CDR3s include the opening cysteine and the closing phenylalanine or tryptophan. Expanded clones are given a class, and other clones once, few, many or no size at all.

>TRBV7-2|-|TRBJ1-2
CASSQRNGYNYGYTF
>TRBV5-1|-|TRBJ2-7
CASRRESSYEQYF
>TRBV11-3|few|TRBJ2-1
CASSLVAGAGNEQFF
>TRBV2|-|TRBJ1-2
CASSGGEGHRGYTF
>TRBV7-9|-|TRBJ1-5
CASSWQGPPWPQHF
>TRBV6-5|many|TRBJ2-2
CASSSSVDTGELFF
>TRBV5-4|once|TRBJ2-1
CASSPAVSQEQFF
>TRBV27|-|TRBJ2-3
CASRGLAITDTQYF
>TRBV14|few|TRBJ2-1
CASRALVIDEQFF
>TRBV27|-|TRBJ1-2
CASRPGDRDYGYTF
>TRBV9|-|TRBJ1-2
CASSVAEVNYGYTF
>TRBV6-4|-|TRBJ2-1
CASSDGRASSYNEQFF
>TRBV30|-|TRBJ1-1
CACHGAGVSEAFF
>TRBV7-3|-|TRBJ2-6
CASSFELSGANVLTF
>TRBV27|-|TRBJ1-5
CASSLAGYNQPQHF
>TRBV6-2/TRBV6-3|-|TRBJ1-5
CASSSRDRGRIYSNQPQHF
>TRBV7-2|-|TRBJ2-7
CASSLARGAVYEQYF
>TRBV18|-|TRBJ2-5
CASSPVDSRMGGTQYF
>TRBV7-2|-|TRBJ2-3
CASSLGTFTGGDTQYF
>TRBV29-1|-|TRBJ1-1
CSVSEMNTEAFF
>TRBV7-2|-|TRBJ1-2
CASSLETGGDGYTF
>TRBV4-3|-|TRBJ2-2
CASSPGGTNTGELFF
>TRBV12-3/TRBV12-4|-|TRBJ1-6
CASSLAMRWSLHF
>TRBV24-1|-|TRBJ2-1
CATSDLLTGEQFF
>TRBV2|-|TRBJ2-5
CASLKLGETQYF
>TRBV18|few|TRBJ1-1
CASSLGKGFTEAFF
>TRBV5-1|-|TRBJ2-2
CASSKDRLGRTGELFF
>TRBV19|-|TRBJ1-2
CASLAVPYGYTF
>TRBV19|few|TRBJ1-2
CASSIDVGQTYGYTF
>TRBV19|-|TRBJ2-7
CASSLTGTSGIGEQYF
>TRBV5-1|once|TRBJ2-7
CASSRTTGERPYEQYF
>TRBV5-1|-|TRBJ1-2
CASSWPDSNYGYTF
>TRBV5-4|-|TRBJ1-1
CASSLPGTLNTEAFF
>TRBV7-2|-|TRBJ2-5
CASSRLVLRRGTQYF
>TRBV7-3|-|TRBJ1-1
CASSASGGEGEAFF
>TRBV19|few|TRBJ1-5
CASSIETGGGRSQHF
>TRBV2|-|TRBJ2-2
CASSETGSGTGELFF
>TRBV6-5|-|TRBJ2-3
CASSTDRVTTDTQYF
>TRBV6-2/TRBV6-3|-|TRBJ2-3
CASSLPGHLGYF
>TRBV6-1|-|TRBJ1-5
CASSAYTEWGNQPQHF
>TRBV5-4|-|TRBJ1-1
CASSPGGGQGITEAFF
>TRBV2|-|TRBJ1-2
CASRETGLNYGYTF
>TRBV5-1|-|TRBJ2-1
CASSFHFGTSGSSYNEQFF
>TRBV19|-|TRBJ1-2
CASSPTGQGPYGYTF
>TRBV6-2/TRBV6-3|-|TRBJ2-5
CASSYLAENQETQYF
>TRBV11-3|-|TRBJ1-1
CASSFRGNTEAFF
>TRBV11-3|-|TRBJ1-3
CASSLFGVGNTIYF
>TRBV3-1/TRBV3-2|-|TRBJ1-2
CASSPGQTYGYTF
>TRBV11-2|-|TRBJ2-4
CASSSGNIQYF
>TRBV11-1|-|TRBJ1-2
CASSLGPGGSYTF
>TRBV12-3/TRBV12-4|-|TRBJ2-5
CASSQGGETQYF
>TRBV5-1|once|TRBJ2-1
CASSGGLAAENNEQFF
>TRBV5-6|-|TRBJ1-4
CASSNVGQRNEKLFF
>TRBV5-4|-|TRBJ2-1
CASSPGGFNEQFF
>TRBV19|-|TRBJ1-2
CASSIGQGTNYGYTF